What follows are 5 T cell receptor beta chains derived from one specimen sequenced in a study of cytomegalovirus exposure and HLA in healthy donors. PCR amplification relied on 60 Vbeta primers (plus 13 Jbeta primers). Clones were read by immunoSEQ multiplex PCR, and TCRdb kept only the in-frame ones, dropping some. This sample yields 100,000 to 150,000 clones, of which less than 85% are seen a single time; more than 3% belongs to the top ten. Sequences were obtained from PBMCs. The source of these receptors is a male donor in good health and CMV-seronegative.

V gene TRBV6-4 combines with J gene TRBJ2-3; 10 nucleotides align to TRBD2. Germline-derived CDR1 and CDR2 are MRHNA and SNTAGT. The trim removed 3 bases at V and 4 bases at J, leaving 7 bases unmatched. CDR3 length equals 16 residues. This CDR3 is CASSEQAGGRADTQYF. CDR3 in DNA: TGTGCCAGCAGTGAACAAGCGGGGGGGCGCGCAGATACGCAGTATTTT.

The table lists this clone with a few counts. The chain joins TRBV2 to TRBJ2-3; D may be TRBD2 (6 bases). The germline V and J ends were trimmed by 6 bases and 3 bases, with 13 bases remaining between them. The germline CDR1 and CDR2 sequences are SNHLY and FYNNEI. The CDR3 runs 14 residues. CDR3 sequence: CASSPGLSTDTQYF. Written as DNA, the CDR3 is TGTGCCAGCAGCCCGGGACTGAGTACAGATACGCAGTATTTT.

The chain couples TRBV4-1 to TRBJ2-3, with TRBD2 identical over 9 bases. CDR1 is MGHRA, CDR2 YSYEKL, per germline. J lost 1 base, V lost 4 bases, and 6 bases had no gene match. The length of the CDR3 is 16 residues. CDR3: CASSPWRGGRTDTQYF. CDR3 in DNA: TGCGCCAGCAGCCCCTGGCGGGGGGGACGCACAGATACGCAGTATTTT.

V is TRBV6-1 and J is TRBJ1-3; the D is unclear. The CDR3 contains 15 residues. From germline, CDR1 is MNHNS and CDR2 SASEGT. V was trimmed by 8 bases and J by 1 base, leaving 15 bases between them. The CDR3 is CASPAGGDSGNTIYF. The CDR3 bases are TGTGCCAGCCCGGCGGGCGGGGATTCTGGAAACACCATATATTTT.

This chain connects TRBV5-1 to TRBJ1-4; 9 bases match TRBD1. Germline CDR1 reads SGHRS; CDR2 reads YFSETQ. With V trimmed by 3 bases and J by 7 bases, 10 bases remained unmatched. This CDR3 contains 16 residues. The CDR3, as DNA: TGCGCCAGCAGCTCTTCGGGACAGGGAAAGGGTGAAAAACTGTTTTTT. It encodes CASSSSGQGKGEKLFF.